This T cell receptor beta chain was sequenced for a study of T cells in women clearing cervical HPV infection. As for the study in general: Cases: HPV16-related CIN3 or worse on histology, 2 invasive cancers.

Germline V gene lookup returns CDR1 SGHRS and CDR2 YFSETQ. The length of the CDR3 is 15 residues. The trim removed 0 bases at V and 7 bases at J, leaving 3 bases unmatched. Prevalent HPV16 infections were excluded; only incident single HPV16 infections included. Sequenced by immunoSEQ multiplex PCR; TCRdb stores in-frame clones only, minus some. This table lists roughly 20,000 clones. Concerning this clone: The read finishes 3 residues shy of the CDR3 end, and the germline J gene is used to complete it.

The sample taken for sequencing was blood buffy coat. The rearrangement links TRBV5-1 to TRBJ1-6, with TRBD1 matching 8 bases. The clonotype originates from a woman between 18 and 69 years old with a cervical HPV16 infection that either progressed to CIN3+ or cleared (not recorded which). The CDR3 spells CASSLAGTGNSPLHF. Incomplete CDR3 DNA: TGCGCCAGCAGCTTGGCCGGGACAGGAAATTCACCC.